The 7 T cell receptor beta chains below were found in one sample sequenced in a study of tumor-infiltrating lymphocytes in primary liver carcinoma. Each 20-30 mg portion of unsorted bulk tissue served as the source for co-extraction of RNA and DNA. With a constant-region primer, TCR beta cDNA was made from roughly 500 ng of total RNA. ARM-PCR was slightly modified, and three nested multiplex PCR rounds with it gave rise to the TCR beta libraries. The first two PCR rounds used TRBV1-TRBV30 primers with a Cbeta primer, around 10 cycles each. MiXCR was run by TCRdb on the multiplex PCR reads, yielding one entry per CDR3 protein. Counted here are tens of thousands of distinct CDR3 sequences, about two thirds occurring once; the ten biggest clones make up around 15%. Sequenced sample: liver tumor tissue from sampling region 4. Subset specified: tumor region T4, right-lateral pole. The source of these receptors is a woman aged 60-75 years with primary liver carcinoma and hepatitis B virus infection.

This clonotype was seen a single time. Its ends do not fully match the called genes, so a read error is possible. This chain joins TRBV11-2 and TRBJ2-2; the D call may be TRBD1 or TRBD2 (5 bases each). The CDR3 runs to 14 residues. Germline V gene lookup returns CDR1 SGHAT and CDR2 FQNNGV. The CDR3 reads CTRSSGPTGGELFF. CDR3 coding DNA: TGTACCAGAAGCTCGGGACCTACGGGCGGGGAGCTGTTTTTT. The full variable domain, in which reference TRBV11-2 and TRBJ2-2 provide the parts outside the CDR3, is EAGVAQSPRYKIIEKRQSVAFWCNPISGHATLYWYQQILGQGPKLLIQFQNNGVVDDSQLPKDRFSAERLKGVDSTLKIQPAKLEDSAVYLCTRSSGPTGGELFFGEGSRLTVL.

The CDR3, as DNA: TGTGCCAGCAGCTCCCGACGTGGAACAAACATTCAGTACTTC. Translating gives CASSSRRGTNIQYF. The J gene is TRBJ2-4, the V gene TRBV11-2; D is unclear. V was clipped by 4 bases and J by 6 bases, with 13 bases between them. Germline values: CDR1 SGHAT, CDR2 FQNNGV. CDR3 length equals 14 residues.

A note on this clonotype: One end of the junction fails to match germline, which may point to a read error. The rearrangement uses TRBV7-9 and TRBJ2-5; 10 bases line up with TRBD2. This CDR3 is built from 16 residues. The germline V gene has CDR1 SEHNR and CDR2 FQNEAQ (reference sequence). The CDR3 loop reads CASSFIAGGWGEIQYF. CDR3 in DNA: TGCGCCAGCAGCTTTATAGCGGGAGGATGGGGAGAGATCCAGTACTTC.

As to this clonotype: Relative to the germline gene, one junction end is altered; a read error may explain this. V is TRBV12-3 or TRBV12-4 and J is TRBJ2-7, with D maybe TRBD2 (5 bases). The CDR3 has 13 amino acids. The CDR3 is CASCLVQRCEQYF. The DNA for the CDR3 is TGTGCCAGCTGTTTAGTACAGCGGTGCGAGCAGTACTTC.

This clonotype has only a few counts. A much larger clonotype is one base distant, so this may be a read error. The genes are TRBV6-1 and TRBJ2-1, with 9 bases matching TRBD2. Germline CDR1 is MNHNS and CDR2 is SASEGT. The CDR3 is made up of 15 amino acids. CDR3 sequence: CAGRMGLAAYNEQFF. The DNA for the CDR3 is TGTGCCGGCAGAATGGGACTAGCCGCTTACAATGAGCAGTTCTTC.

This clonotype was seen many times. The chain recombines TRBV6-2 or TRBV6-3 with TRBJ2-3; D not certain. Trimming removed 0 bases from V and 3 bases from J, with 10 bases in between. CDR1 is MNHEY, CDR2 SVGEGT, per germline. This CDR3 region has 15 residues. This CDR3 reads CASSYSFARTDTQYF. CDR3 nucleotide sequence: TGTGCCAGCAGTTACTCGTTCGCTCGAACAGATACGCAGTATTTT.

The genes are TRBV12-3 or TRBV12-4 and TRBJ2-7; D may be TRBD2 (6 bases). The CDR3 contains 13 residues. The germline V and J ends were trimmed by 0 bases and 9 bases, with 12 bases remaining between them. The DNA for the CDR3 is TGTGCCAGCAGTTTAGCTAGCGGTATCGCGCAGTACTTC. Its translation is CASSLASGIAQYF.